These 7 T cell receptor beta chains originate from one sample sequenced in a study of blood T cell repertoires in COVID-19. Repertoires were generated with immunoSEQ multiplex PCR, while TCRdb's copy carries only in-frame clones and drops some. The sample includes tens of thousands of clones, roughly 90% seen only once; the top ten take over 2.5%. Sequencing was performed on peripheral blood. Receptors were obtained from a woman aged 50 to 65 with active or convalescent COVID-19.

The chain carries TRBV5-1 and TRBJ1-1, with D possibly TRBD1 on 5 matching bases. The CDR3 totals 13 residues. V lost 1 base and J lost 8, with 12 bases in between. Germline CDR1 reads SGHRS; CDR2 reads YFSETQ. CDR3 sequence reads: CASSLPGGVEAFF. The CDR3 bases are TGCGCCAGCAGCTTGCCCGGGGGGGTGGAAGCTTTCTTT.

The chain has TRBV30 and TRBJ1-2; 8 bases are a match to TRBD1. The V gene's germline CDR1 is GTSNPN and CDR2 SVGIG (reference sequence). V was clipped by 4 bases and J by 7 bases; unmatched bases: 8. The CDR3 is 13 amino acids. DNA of the CDR3: TGTGCCTGGATATGGTCAGGGGGCGTTGGCTACACCTTC. Translating it yields CAWIWSGGVGYTF.

This sequence joins TRBV28 and TRBJ2-7, with TRBD1 matching 7 bases. The germline CDR1 and CDR2 sequences are MDHEN and SYDVKM. Trimming at V came to 6 bases and at J to 6 bases, leaving 20 bases not matched to a gene. CDR3 length equals 17 residues. The CDR3 loop is CASRSPVREQGLSEQYF. The CDR3 DNA is TGTGCCAGCAGGTCACCCGTCCGTGAACAGGGGCTCTCCGAGCAGTACTTC.

This chain joins TRBV7-9 and TRBJ2-1; 15 bases match TRBD2. Germline-derived CDR1 and CDR2 are SEHNR and FQNEAQ (reference sequence). V was clipped by 1 base and J by 9 bases; unmatched bases: 13. The CDR3 runs 19 residues. CDR3 nucleotide sequence: TGTGCCAGCAGCTTAGGAGGACTAGCGGGGGGGCCCCTCGAGGCTGAGCAGTTCTTC. It specifies CASSLGGLAGGPLEAEQFF.

The genes are TRBV7-6 and TRBJ1-1; D gene ambiguous. Between the trimmed V and J ends, which lost 4 bases and 1 base, there was a span of 7 bases. Per the germline V gene, CDR1 is SGHVS and CDR2 is FNYEAQ. This CDR3 is 13 amino acids long. The CDR3 sequence: CASSSTRNTEAFF. CDR3 nucleotide sequence: TGTGCCAGCAGCTCCACGCGGAACACTGAAGCTTTCTTT.

This clone appeared a single time. This sequence joins TRBV18 and TRBJ1-3; weak D call: TRBD1 (5 bases). CDR3 length equals 14 residues. The germline V and J ends were trimmed by 5 bases and 0 bases, with 8 bases remaining between them. The germline V gene encodes CDR1 KGHSH and CDR2 LQKENI. CDR3 in DNA: TGTGCCAGCTCAAAGGACATCTCTGGAAACACCATATATTTT. As protein: CASSKDISGNTIYF.

The chain links TRBV10-3 to TRBJ2-2, with D possibly TRBD2 on 5 matching bases. Trimming stripped 10 bases from V and 0 bases from J, with 12 bases between. Germline values: CDR1 ENHRY, CDR2 SYGVKD. The CDR3 consists of 14 residues. The CDR3 sequence is CATRSGTNTGELFF. The CDR3 bases are TGTGCCACTAGGTCGGGGACGAACACCGGGGAGCTGTTTTTT.